This T cell receptor (beta chain) originates from a study of identifying expanded T cells in peripheral blood. Study findings and constraints: About 1.2 clones differed between technical replicates, versus around 15 and 18 over time.

Per the germline V gene, CDR1 is SNHLY and CDR2 is FYNNEI. V lost 4 bases to trimming and J lost 12 bases, with 10 bases between them. The CDR3 contains 11 residues. In this sample, this clone turned up once. Antigen: not known. Sequencing was performed with immunoSEQ multiplex PCR; in TCRdb, only in-frame clones are kept and a portion is missing. In the table there are 90,000 to 95,000 clones, roughly 86% of which are singletons. The chain links TRBV2 to TRBJ2-1; D uncertain. The source of this sequence is a person aged 18 to 75 in good health. Sample: blood. The CDR3 sequence is CASSVYVAQFF. CDR3 bases: TGTGCCAGCAGTGTGTATGTGGCGCAGTTCTTC. The complete variable domain, with remaining parts taken from reference TRBV2 and TRBJ2-1, reads EPEVTQTPSHQVTQMGQEVILRCVPISNHLYFYWYRQILGQKVEFLVSFYNNEISEKSEIFDDQFSVERPDGSNFTLKIRSTKLEDSAMYFCASSVYVAQFFGPGTRLTVL.